This is a list of T cell receptor beta chains from one sample in a study of T cell responses to AZD1222 COVID-19 vaccine. Clones were sequenced by immunoSEQ multiplex PCR, and TCRdb holds only the in-frame ones, with some missing. Of 130,000 to 150,000 clones detected, under 95% appear once; the ten largest clones hold around 5.2%. Material: peripheral blood, obtained on day 0 of AZD1222 vaccination. The receptors originated from an adult in good health. Both conserved end residues are part of each CDR3. A D gene is named only where the DNA matches it firmly. Expanded clones are given a class, and other clones once, few, many or no size at all.

v_gene: TRBV15; abundance: .; j_gene: TRBJ2-1; d_gene: .; CDR3aa: CATSRGGFGYEQFF; CDR3nt: TGTGCCACCAGCAGAGGGGGGTTCGGTTATGAGCAGTTCTTC
v_gene: TRBV7-9; abundance: .; j_gene: TRBJ2-7; d_gene: TRBD1; CDR3aa: CASSLDLQGAGEQYF; CDR3nt: TGTGCCAGCAGCTTAGACCTACAGGGGGCGGGCGAGCAGTACTTC
v_gene: TRBV7-2; abundance: .; j_gene: TRBJ2-5; d_gene: TRBD1; CDR3aa: CASSLQGAGGTQYF; CDR3nt: TGTGCCAGCAGCTTACAGGGGGCCGGGGGGACCCAGTACTTC
v_gene: TRBV10-3; abundance: .; j_gene: TRBJ2-7; d_gene: .; CDR3aa: CAISGGSFHEQYF; CDR3nt: TGTGCCATCAGTGGGGGCAGTTTCCACGAGCAGTACTTC
v_gene: TRBV5-5; abundance: once; j_gene: TRBJ2-5; d_gene: .; CDR3aa: CASSLVGKGATQYF; CDR3nt: TGTGCCAGCAGCTTGGTAGGAAAGGGCGCGACCCAGTACTTC
v_gene: TRBV4-3; abundance: .; j_gene: TRBJ2-3; d_gene: .; CDR3aa: CASSQFFGASTDTQYF; CDR3nt: TGCGCCAGCAGCCAATTCTTCGGGGCTAGCACAGATACGCAGTATTTT
v_gene: TRBV7-2; abundance: .; j_gene: TRBJ2-2; d_gene: .; CDR3aa: CASTQPLGHSNTGELFF; CDR3nt: TGTGCCAGCACCCAGCCCCTCGGACATTCGAACACCGGGGAGCTGTTTTTT
v_gene: TRBV4-1; abundance: many; j_gene: TRBJ1-3; d_gene: .; CDR3aa: CASSPLFRSSGNTIYF; CDR3nt: TGCGCCAGCAGCCCCCTCTTCCGGAGCTCTGGAAACACCATATATTTT
v_gene: TRBV2; abundance: .; j_gene: TRBJ1-4; d_gene: .; CDR3aa: CAIPGGSNEKLFF; CDR3nt: TGTGCCATCCCGGGAGGCTCTAATGAAAAACTGTTTTTT
v_gene: TRBV7-9; abundance: .; j_gene: TRBJ2-5; d_gene: TRBD1; CDR3aa: CASSDPTGTFETQYF; CDR3nt: TGTGCCAGCAGCGATCCGACAGGGACCTTTGAGACCCAGTACTTC
v_gene: TRBV5-1; abundance: .; j_gene: TRBJ1-4; d_gene: TRBD1; CDR3aa: CASSLAPQGATNEKLFF; CDR3nt: TGCGCCAGCAGCTTGGCGCCCCAGGGGGCAACTAATGAAAAACTGTTTTTT
v_gene: TRBV19; abundance: .; j_gene: TRBJ2-3; d_gene: TRBD2; CDR3aa: CASSNGGTSRDTQYF; CDR3nt: TGTGCCAGTAGTAACGGGGGGACCTCCCGGGATACGCAGTATTTT
v_gene: TRBV15; abundance: .; j_gene: TRBJ1-5; d_gene: TRBD1; CDR3aa: CATSIDRGGGQPQHF; CDR3nt: TGTGCCACCAGCATCGACAGGGGAGGGGGTCAGCCCCAGCATTTT
v_gene: TRBV6-5; abundance: .; j_gene: TRBJ2-5; d_gene: TRBD1; CDR3aa: CASSYTGEETQYF; CDR3nt: TGTGCCAGCAGTTACACAGGGGAAGAGACCCAGTACTTC
v_gene: TRBV6-6; abundance: once; j_gene: TRBJ1-5; d_gene: .; CDR3aa: CASRWAGDQPQHF; CDR3nt: TGTGCCAGCAGGTGGGCAGGGGATCAGCCCCAGCATTTT
v_gene: TRBV3-1/TRBV3-2; abundance: .; j_gene: TRBJ1-1; d_gene: TRBD1; CDR3aa: CASSQTGGYYTEAFF; CDR3nt: TGTGCCAGCAGCCAAACAGGGGGCTATTACACTGAAGCTTTCTTT
v_gene: TRBV5-1; abundance: .; j_gene: TRBJ2-5; d_gene: TRBD2; CDR3aa: CASSLPTSGGAGTQYF; CDR3nt: TGCGCCAGCAGCCTCCCCACTAGCGGGGGGGCCGGGACCCAGTACTTC
v_gene: TRBV27; abundance: .; j_gene: TRBJ2-1; d_gene: .; CDR3aa: CASKFQGTDNEQFF; CDR3nt: TGTGCCAGTAAATTCCAGGGGACGGACAATGAGCAGTTCTTC
v_gene: TRBV5-1; abundance: .; j_gene: TRBJ1-1; d_gene: TRBD1; CDR3aa: CASSSGQGNMEAFF; CDR3nt: TGCGCCAGCAGCTCTGGACAGGGGAATATGGAAGCTTTCTTT
v_gene: TRBV4-3; abundance: .; j_gene: TRBJ1-1; d_gene: .; CDR3aa: CASSQDLAGEAFF; CDR3nt: TGCGCCAGCAGCCAAGATCTGGCAGGGGAAGCTTTCTTT
v_gene: TRBV6-2/TRBV6-3; abundance: .; j_gene: TRBJ2-1; d_gene: .; CDR3aa: CASSYLPYEQFF; CDR3nt: TGTGCCAGCAGTTACCTTCCCTATGAGCAGTTCTTC
v_gene: TRBV19; abundance: .; j_gene: TRBJ1-5; d_gene: .; CDR3aa: CASSMGGVPQHF; CDR3nt: TGTGCCAGTAGTATGGGAGGGGTCCCCCAGCATTTT
v_gene: TRBV5-1; abundance: .; j_gene: TRBJ2-1; d_gene: TRBD2; CDR3aa: CASSEGLAAPLYNEQFF; CDR3nt: TGCGCCAGCAGCGAGGGGCTAGCGGCACCATTATACAATGAGCAGTTCTTC
v_gene: TRBV6-2/TRBV6-3; abundance: .; j_gene: TRBJ1-2; d_gene: .; CDR3aa: CASSYSTGAIVYGYTF; CDR3nt: TGTGCCAGCAGTTACTCGACTGGGGCAATAGTCTATGGCTACACCTTC
v_gene: TRBV2; abundance: .; j_gene: TRBJ2-7; d_gene: .; CDR3aa: CASSGTDSSYEQYF; CDR3nt: TGTGCCAGCAGTGGAACCGATAGCTCCTACGAGCAGTACTTC
v_gene: TRBV5-1; abundance: .; j_gene: TRBJ2-5; d_gene: .; CDR3aa: CASSLDAETQYF; CDR3nt: TGCGCCAGCAGCCTAGACGCGGAGACCCAGTACTTC
v_gene: TRBV5-4; abundance: .; j_gene: TRBJ1-6; d_gene: .; CDR3aa: CASSRPGITNSPLHF; CDR3nt: TGTGCCAGCAGCAGACCAGGAATAACCAATTCACCCCTCCACTTT
v_gene: TRBV4-2; abundance: .; j_gene: TRBJ2-3; d_gene: .; CDR3aa: CASSQGSSNTDTQYF; CDR3nt: TGTGCCAGCAGCCAAGGTTCTAGCAACACAGATACGCAGTATTTT
v_gene: TRBV28; abundance: .; j_gene: TRBJ1-6; d_gene: TRBD1; CDR3aa: CASSLGQGINNSPLHF; CDR3nt: TGTGCCAGCAGTCTTGGACAGGGGATAAATAATTCACCCCTCCACTTT
v_gene: TRBV5-1; abundance: .; j_gene: TRBJ2-1; d_gene: .; CDR3aa: CASTLGLGANEQFF; CDR3nt: TGCGCCAGCACCCTTGGATTGGGGGCAAATGAGCAGTTCTTC
v_gene: TRBV29-1; abundance: once; j_gene: TRBJ2-3; d_gene: .; CDR3aa: CSVAGANTDTQYF; CDR3nt: TGCAGCGTTGCTGGGGCCAACACAGATACGCAGTATTTT
v_gene: TRBV28; abundance: .; j_gene: TRBJ1-2; d_gene: TRBD1; CDR3aa: CASRPTGGDGYGYTF; CDR3nt: TGTGCCAGCAGACCAACAGGGGGCGACGGCTATGGCTACACCTTC
v_gene: TRBV29-1; abundance: .; j_gene: TRBJ2-2; d_gene: TRBD1; CDR3aa: CSVGGTGGDYTGELFF; CDR3nt: TGCAGCGTTGGTGGGACAGGGGGCGACTACACCGGGGAGCTGTTTTTT
v_gene: TRBV5-5; abundance: .; j_gene: TRBJ2-3; d_gene: .; CDR3aa: CASSLEDAGLTDTQYF; CDR3nt: TGTGCCAGCAGCTTGGAGGATGCGGGGCTCACAGATACGCAGTATTTT
v_gene: TRBV10-3; abundance: .; j_gene: TRBJ2-1; d_gene: TRBD2; CDR3aa: CAISEVLSAGSFNEQFF; CDR3nt: TGTGCCATCAGTGAGGTCCTATCAGCGGGATCGTTCAATGAGCAGTTCTTC
v_gene: TRBV6-6; abundance: .; j_gene: TRBJ2-5; d_gene: .; CDR3aa: CASTKLFREETQYF; CDR3nt: TGTGCCAGTACTAAGCTGTTCCGCGAAGAGACCCAGTACTTC
v_gene: TRBV7-9; abundance: .; j_gene: TRBJ2-7; d_gene: .; CDR3aa: CASSLVRVGTSEQYF; CDR3nt: TGTGCCAGCAGCTTAGTGAGGGTGGGGACCTCCGAGCAGTACTTC
v_gene: TRBV4-2; abundance: .; j_gene: TRBJ2-1; d_gene: TRBD2; CDR3aa: CASAEGGFGEQFF; CDR3nt: TGTGCCAGCGCGGAGGGAGGGTTCGGTGAGCAGTTCTTC
v_gene: TRBV9; abundance: .; j_gene: TRBJ2-5; d_gene: .; CDR3aa: CASSPFWRGQETQYF; CDR3nt: TGTGCCAGCAGCCCATTCTGGCGGGGCCAAGAGACCCAGTACTTC
v_gene: TRBV6-7; abundance: .; j_gene: TRBJ2-2; d_gene: .; CDR3aa: CASSDRQGGDGELFF; CDR3nt: TGTGCCAGCAGTGACCGACAGGGAGGGGACGGGGAGCTGTTTTTT
v_gene: TRBV11-2; abundance: .; j_gene: TRBJ1-1; d_gene: .; CDR3aa: CASSLDLGQTKAFF; CDR3nt: TGTGCCAGCAGCTTAGATCTAGGGCAGACAAAAGCTTTCTTT
v_gene: TRBV7-9; abundance: .; j_gene: TRBJ2-7; d_gene: .; CDR3aa: CASSSGTPTYEQYF; CDR3nt: TGTGCCAGCAGTTCCGGGACACCGACCTACGAGCAGTACTTC
v_gene: TRBV24-1; abundance: .; j_gene: TRBJ1-2; d_gene: .; CDR3aa: CATRRPGGYTF; CDR3nt: TGTGCCACCAGGAGACCTGGAGGCTACACCTTC
v_gene: TRBV7-6; abundance: .; j_gene: TRBJ2-5; d_gene: .; CDR3aa: CASSLGTGRETQYF; CDR3nt: TGTGCCAGCAGCTTAGGTACCGGAAGGGAGACCCAGTACTTC
v_gene: TRBV7-6; abundance: .; j_gene: TRBJ2-5; d_gene: .; CDR3aa: CASSFPPGETQYF; CDR3nt: TGTGCCAGCAGCTTCCCACCCGGGGAGACCCAGTACTTC
v_gene: TRBV10-1; abundance: .; j_gene: TRBJ1-1; d_gene: TRBD1; CDR3aa: CASSPRQGNNTEAFF; CDR3nt: TGCGCCAGCAGTCCCAGACAGGGAAATAACACTGAAGCTTTCTTT
v_gene: TRBV3-1/TRBV3-2; abundance: .; j_gene: TRBJ1-3; d_gene: .; CDR3aa: CASSQVVGNTIYF; CDR3nt: TGTGCCAGCAGCCAAGTTGTTGGAAACACCATATATTTT
v_gene: TRBV4-3; abundance: .; j_gene: TRBJ1-4; d_gene: TRBD1; CDR3aa: CASSVLAGTVNEKLFF; CDR3nt: TGCGCCAGCAGCGTCCTGGCCGGGACAGTTAATGAAAAACTGTTTTTT
v_gene: TRBV5-1; abundance: .; j_gene: TRBJ1-6; d_gene: .; CDR3aa: CASSLEPGGGSPLHF; CDR3nt: TGCGCCAGCAGCTTGGAGCCGGGGGGTGGGTCACCCCTCCACTTT
v_gene: TRBV24-1; abundance: .; j_gene: TRBJ2-5; d_gene: TRBD2; CDR3aa: CATSDSGTSIVETQYF; CDR3nt: TGTGCCACCAGTGACTCCGGGACTAGCATTGTGGAGACCCAGTACTTC